Below are 32 T cell receptor beta chains sequenced from a single sample in a study of radiotherapy plus CTLA-4 blockade in lung cancer. Generated by immunoSEQ multiplex PCR, the TCRdb table keeps only in-frame clones and is missing some. The table has roughly 45,000 clones, around 63% seen once. The sequences come from peripheral blood, collected from a patient treated with radiotherapy plus ipilimumab. The receptors shown here come from a human donor with non-small cell lung cancer who had a partial response to radiotherapy plus ipilimumab.

The J gene is TRBJ1-3, the V gene TRBV9, with TRBD1 identical over 8 bases. The germline CDR1 and CDR2 sequences are SGDLS and YYNGEE. The CDR3 spans 16 residues. V shed 0 bases and J 2 bases; nucleotides not matched to a gene: 4. CDR3 protein: CASSVGTGSAGNTIYF. CDR3 coding DNA: TGTGCCAGCAGCGTAGGGACAGGGAGTGCTGGAAACACCATATATTTT.

A single count supports this clone. The J gene is TRBJ1-1, the V gene TRBV5-4; D unclear. Trimming removed 7 bases at V and 4 bases at J, with 14 bases between. The CDR3 runs to 13 residues. Germline V gene data show CDR1 as SGHNT and CDR2 as YYREEE (reference sequence). This CDR3 reads CASALPRSTEAFF. DNA of the CDR3: TGTGCCAGCGCCCTCCCCAGAAGCACTGAAGCTTTCTTT. Full variable domain (rest looked up from reference TRBV5-4 and TRBJ1-1): ETGVTQSPTHLIKTRGQQVTLRCSSQSGHNTVSWYQQALGQGPQFIFQYYREEENGRGNFPPRFSGLQFPNYSSELNVNALELDDSALYLCASALPRSTEAFFGQGTRLTVV.

This clone has ten or more counts. As DNA, the CDR3 is TGTGCCAGCACGCGGGGGGACAGGGGGCGGGGCACTGAAGCTTTCTTT. Translating gives CASTRGDRGRGTEAFF. The gene calls are TRBV2 and TRBJ1-1; 12 positions match TRBD1. Germline V lookup: CDR1 SNHLY, CDR2 FYNNEI. With V trimmed by 7 bases and J by 4 bases, 10 bases remained unmatched. The CDR3 totals 16 residues.

The rearrangement links TRBV10-3 to TRBJ2-7, with D possibly TRBD1 on 7 matching bases. Germline lookup yields CDR1 ENHRY and CDR2 SYGVKD. The V end lost 6 bases, the J end lost 0 bases, and 12 bases lay between the germline ends. The CDR3 extends over 14 amino acids. Here the CDR3 DNA reads TGTGCCATCAGGCGGGACAGCAGCTCCTACGAGCAGTACTTC. Translating gives CAIRRDSSSYEQYF.

The genes are TRBV7-3 and TRBJ2-1; the match to TRBD2 covers 9 bases. The CDR3 loop spans 15 amino acids. V lost 5 bases to trimming and J lost 11 bases; unmatched junction nucleotides: 13. Germline-derived CDR1 and CDR2 are SGHTA and FQGTGA. For the CDR3, the DNA is TGTGCCAGCAGCCCTATGGCGGGAGGGCCGGATAAGCAGTTCTTC. Protein product: CASSPMAGGPDKQFF.

In its sample, this clone was seen a few times. The chain recombines TRBV18 with TRBJ1-2; D call uncertain. Trimming left V 4 bases short and J 7 bases short, with 13 bases between. The CDR3 spans 13 residues. Per the germline V gene, CDR1 is KGHSH and CDR2 is LQKENI. Here the CDR3 DNA reads TGTGCCAGCTCACAATCGCATGAGGCTGGCTACACCTTC. Translated, it gives CASSQSHEAGYTF.

This chain connects TRBV5-1 to TRBJ2-1, with 13 nucleotides matching TRBD2. In germline, CDR1 is SGHRS, CDR2 YFSETQ. This CDR3 is built from 15 residues. The trim removed 4 bases at V and 8 bases at J, leaving 6 bases unmatched. CDR3 sequence: CASSGGLAGTDEQFF. The CDR3 DNA sequence: TGCGCCAGCAGCGGGGGACTAGCGGGGACGGATGAGCAGTTCTTC.

The chain is built from TRBV2 and TRBJ2-4; D is uncertain. The germline CDR1 and CDR2 sequences are SNHLY and FYNNEI. The CDR3 spans 13 residues. V was shortened by 3 bases and J by 6 bases, with 9 bases between the two germline ends. The CDR3 coding sequence is TGTGCCAGCAGTGAGTGGCCCGTAAACATTCAGTACTTC. Translated: CASSEWPVNIQYF.

This rearrangement joins TRBV11-2 to TRBJ1-1; D unresolved. Trimming shortened V by 3 bases and J by 1 base, and 9 bases separated the two germline ends. CDR1 is SGHAT and CDR2 is FQNNGV in the germline V gene. The CDR3 loop spans 14 amino acids. The CDR3 bases are TGTGCCAGCAGCTTTGAAAGCACGAACACTGAAGCTTTCTTT. It is translated as CASSFESTNTEAFF. The full variable domain, with the rest looked up from reference TRBV11-2 and TRBJ1-1, is EAGVAQSPRYKIIEKRQSVAFWCNPISGHATLYWYQQILGQGPKLLIQFQNNGVVDDSQLPKDRFSAERLKGVDSTLKIQPAKLEDSAVYLCASSFESTNTEAFFGQGTRLTVV.

The V call is TRBV7-2, the J call TRBJ2-2, with D perhaps matching TRBD2 (6 bases). The germline V and J ends were trimmed by 5 bases and 5 bases, with 12 bases remaining between them. Per germline, CDR1 SGHTA and CDR2 FQGNSA. The CDR3 consists of 14 residues. CDR3 nucleotides: TGTGCCAGCAGCCTGGCGGGGAAGACCGGGGAGCTGTTTTTT. It yields the protein CASSLAGKTGELFF.

A few counts support this clone. This rearrangement joins TRBV10-2 to TRBJ1-5, with TRBD1 matching over 7 bases. The CDR3 runs to 15 residues. The germline gives CDR1 WSHSY, CDR2 SAAADI. The V segment lost 4 bases and the J segment 9 bases; nucleotides outside the gene matches: 12. CDR3 nucleotides: TGCGCCAGCAGTGGCGGGACAGACCATGCCTCGCCCCAGCATTTT. This sequence encodes CASSGGTDHASPQHF.

The rearrangement uses TRBV5-4 and TRBJ2-7; D remains unclear. The CDR3 runs 15 residues. Germline CDR1 is SGHNT and CDR2 is YYREEE (reference sequence). Trimming left V 0 bases short and J 3 bases short, with 13 bases between. The CDR3 nucleotides are TGTGCCAGCAGCTTGGACCAAACTAAACTCTACGAGCAGTACTTC. Translating gives CASSLDQTKLYEQYF. Drawing the rest from reference TRBV5-4 and TRBJ2-7, the complete variable domain is ETGVTQSPTHLIKTRGQQVTLRCSSQSGHNTVSWYQQALGQGPQFIFQYYREEENGRGNFPPRFSGLQFPNYSSELNVNALELDDSALYLCASSLDQTKLYEQYFGPGTRLTVT.

This clone was counted between two and nine times. The chain joins TRBV7-2 to TRBJ1-1, with unresolved D. Trimming took off 2 bases at V and 1 base at J, with 11 bases between the two ends. Germline V gene lookup returns CDR1 SGHTA and CDR2 FQGNSA. This CDR3 spans 15 amino acids. The CDR3 is CASSLFPGGNTEAFF. The CDR3, as DNA: TGTGCCAGCAGCTTATTCCCAGGTGGGAACACTGAAGCTTTCTTT. Combining the CDR3 with reference TRBV7-2 and TRBJ1-1 gives the whole variable domain GAGVSQSPSNKVTEKGKDVELRCDPISGHTALYWYRQSLGQGLEFLIYFQGNSAPDKSGLPSDRFSAERTGGSVSTLTIQRTQQEDSAVYLCASSLFPGGNTEAFFGQGTRLTVV.

The chain recombines TRBV2 with TRBJ2-1; D might be TRBD2 (5 bases). Trimming removed 3 bases at V and 2 bases at J, with 11 bases between. This CDR3 region has 15 residues. Germline CDR1 is SNHLY and CDR2 is FYNNEI. CDR3 coding DNA: TGTGCCAGCAGTGATCGGTCGCGGGCCTACAATGAGCAGTTCTTC. The encoded protein is CASSDRSRAYNEQFF.

This clone was found once. This chain links TRBV4-2 with TRBJ2-3; 9 bases align to TRBD2. J was trimmed by 2 bases and V by 0 bases; bases with no gene match: 3. The CDR3 is made up of 16 amino acids. Germline-derived CDR1 and CDR2 are LGHNA and YNFKEQ. CDR3 coding DNA: TGTGCCAGCAGCCAAGATTGGACTAGCGCCACAGATACGCAGTATTTT. Translating gives CASSQDWTSATDTQYF.

The chain uses TRBV11-2 and TRBJ2-7, with 7 positions matching TRBD1. J gave up 3 bases and V 5 bases, and 10 bases lay outside the gene matches. The CDR3 spans 15 residues. Germline CDR1 is SGHAT and CDR2 is FQNNGV. The CDR3 region is CASSRGSGQSYEQYF. In DNA, the CDR3 is TGTGCCAGCAGCAGAGGGTCGGGACAGAGCTACGAGCAGTACTTC.

V and J are TRBV7-9 and TRBJ2-1; 11 bases line up with TRBD2. The CDR3 is 16 amino acids. The J segment lost 3 bases and the V segment lost 1 base, leaving 2 bases of the junction unmatched. Germline lookup yields CDR1 SEHNR and CDR2 FQNEAQ (reference sequence). Here the CDR3 DNA reads TGTGCCAGCAGCTTAGGACTAGCGGGGAACTACAATGAGCAGTTCTTC. Translation: CASSLGLAGNYNEQFF.

This clone came up a few times. This chain joins TRBV6-6 and TRBJ1-2; possible D gene TRBD1, 5 bases. The CDR3 length is 16 residues. Trimming cost V 7 bases and J 4 bases, with 22 bases left between them. In germline, CDR1 is MNHNY, CDR2 SVGAGI (reference sequence). CDR3 loop: CASTLSFSGGVYGYTF. The CDR3 bases are TGTGCCAGCACCCTATCTTTCTCAGGAGGGGTCTATGGCTACACCTTC.

The rearrangement joins TRBV7-2 to TRBJ1-1, with 7 bases aligning to TRBD1. V dropped 5 bases and J dropped 0; count of bases not matched to a gene: 3. The CDR3 length is 14 residues. Germline CDR1 reads SGHTA; CDR2 reads FQGNSA. This CDR3 reads CASSRDSMNTEAFF. CDR3 sequence (DNA): TGTGCCAGCAGCAGGGACAGCATGAACACTGAAGCTTTCTTT.

The rearrangement uses TRBV5-5 and TRBJ1-2; D unresolved. Trimming stripped 7 bases from V and 0 bases from J, with 13 bases between. The CDR3 loop spans 14 amino acids. Per the germline V gene, CDR1 is SGHKS and CDR2 is YYEKEE (reference sequence). The CDR3 DNA is TGTGCCAGCGGGAGGGAGGGTACTAACTATGGCTACACCTTC. This translates into CASGREGTNYGYTF.

This clone came up a few times. Written as DNA, the CDR3 is TGTGCCAGCAGCTTGGCCTACAGGAACACTGAAGCTTTCTTT. It encodes CASSLAYRNTEAFF. V usage is TRBV5-4 and J usage is TRBJ1-1; D gene uncertain. Looked up from germline, CDR1 is SGHNT and CDR2 is YYREEE (reference sequence). V lost 0 bases to trimming and J lost 1 base, with 7 bases between them. The CDR3 covers 14 residues.

A few counts support this clone. The chain joins TRBV5-1 to TRBJ1-1; possibly TRBD1 for D (5 bases). The CDR3 runs to 14 residues. Germline lookup yields CDR1 SGHRS and CDR2 YFSETQ. Trimming removed 2 bases from V and 4 bases from J, with 12 bases in between. The CDR3 sequence: CASSFGGGSTEAFF. CDR3 coding DNA: TGCGCCAGCAGCTTTGGGGGAGGCAGCACTGAAGCTTTCTTT.

The rearrangement links TRBV2 to TRBJ2-7; a possible D gene is TRBD1 (5 bases). This CDR3 spans 15 amino acids. Looked up from germline, CDR1 is SNHLY and CDR2 is FYNNEI. V lost 0 bases to trimming and J lost 3 bases, with 12 bases between them. The DNA of the CDR3 is TGTGCCAGCAGTGAAGCGCTTGACAGTTTCTACGAGCAGTACTTC. Translating it yields CASSEALDSFYEQYF.

V and J are TRBV7-9 and TRBJ2-1; 13 positions agree with TRBD2. After removal of 8 bases from V and 8 bases from J, the junction contained 3 bases not matched to a gene. The CDR3 runs to 13 residues. In germline, CDR1 is SEHNR, CDR2 FQNEAQ (reference sequence). In DNA form, the CDR3 reads TGTGCCAGCCGGACTAGCGGGGGTTATGAGCAGTTCTTC. It translates to CASRTSGGYEQFF.

The rearrangement links TRBV7-3 to TRBJ2-1; TRBD2 aligns across 9 bases. V shed 1 base, J shed 4 bases, and the junction held 5 bases outside the gene matches. The germline V gene has CDR1 SGHTA and CDR2 FQGTGA. The CDR3 covers 16 residues. The CDR3 DNA sequence: TGTGCCAGCAGCTTAAGGGCGGGAGGGTCTTACAATGAGCAGTTCTTC. It codes for CASSLRAGGSYNEQFF. Full variable domain (rest looked up from reference TRBV7-3 and TRBJ2-1): GAGVSQTPSNKVTEKGKYVELRCDPISGHTALYWYRQSLGQGPEFLIYFQGTGAADDSGLPNDRFFAVRPEGSVSTLKIQRTERGDSAVYLCASSLRAGGSYNEQFFGPGTRLTVL.

The chain is built from TRBV5-5 and TRBJ2-7; perhaps TRBD2 as D (5 bases). The CDR3 spans 15 residues. Germline V gives CDR1 SGHKS, CDR2 YYEKEE (reference sequence). Between the trimmed V and J ends, which lost 1 base and 5 bases, there was a span of 16 bases. The CDR3 region is CASSLSPTGKDEQYF. As DNA, the CDR3 is TGTGCCAGCAGCTTGTCCCCGACGGGGAAAGACGAGCAGTACTTC.

V gene TRBV29-1 combines with J gene TRBJ1-2; 10 bases fit TRBD1. V dropped 3 bases and J dropped 8; count of bases not matched to a gene: 12. CDR1 and CDR2 from the germline V gene are SQVTM and ANQGSEA. The length of the CDR3 is 15 residues. This CDR3 reads CSVDGLTGGAEGYTF. CDR3 nucleotide sequence: TGCAGCGTTGATGGATTGACAGGGGGCGCGGAAGGCTACACCTTC.

CDR3 protein: CASSQEGQGRNYGYTF. In DNA, the CDR3 is TGTGCCAGCAGCCAAGAGGGACAGGGTAGGAACTATGGCTACACCTTC. V is TRBV4-2 and J is TRBJ1-2; 9 positions match TRBD1. CDR1 is LGHNA and CDR2 is YNFKEQ in the germline V gene. The CDR3 is 16 residues long. Trimming at V came to 0 bases and at J to 2 bases, leaving 4 bases not matched to a gene.

The gene calls are TRBV7-2 and TRBJ2-3, with 7 bases aligning to TRBD2. With 1 base clipped from V and 2 bases from J, the junction kept 6 bases outside the gene matches. The germline CDR1 and CDR2 sequences are SGHTA and FQGNSA. The CDR3 consists of 16 residues. CDR3 region: CASSLVGGGYTDTQYF. CDR3 coding DNA: TGTGCCAGCAGCTTAGTTGGGGGGGGATACACAGATACGCAGTATTTT.

The V call is TRBV5-4, the J call TRBJ2-5; D ambiguous. The J call may be faulty, since TRBJ2-7 better matches the DNA end. The CDR3 contains 12 residues. The germline V gene encodes CDR1 SGHNT and CDR2 YYREEE (reference sequence). DNA for the CDR3: TGTGCCAGCAGCTTCAACAGCTACGAGCAGTACTTC. Translation: CASSFNSYEQYF.

The CDR3 is CASSQDRGGGAGANVLTF. Here the CDR3 DNA reads TGTGCCAGCAGCCAAGATCGAGGTGGAGGGGCTGGGGCCAACGTCCTGACTTTC. The J gene is TRBJ2-6, the V gene TRBV14; TRBD2 is a possible D gene (6 bases). This CDR3 comprises 18 residues. Trimming pared 0 bases from V and 2 bases from J, leaving 14 bases between. CDR1 is SGHDN and CDR2 is FVKESK in the germline V gene. The whole variable domain, filled in from reference TRBV14 and TRBJ2-6, reads EAGVTQFPSHSVIEKGQTVTLRCDPISGHDNLYWYRRVMGKEIKFLLHFVKESKQDESGMPNNRFLAERTGGTYSTLKVQPAELEDSGVYFCASSQDRGGGAGANVLTFGAGSRLTVL.

CDR3 in DNA: TGTGCCAGCAGCGGAGGGGTGGGAGGAGATGAGCAGTTCTTC. Translation gives CASSGGVGGDEQFF. The chain uses TRBV9 and TRBJ2-1; perhaps TRBD2 as D (6 bases). Germline V gene sequence: CDR1 SGDLS, CDR2 YYNGEE. The CDR3 is 14 amino acids. Trimming stripped 3 bases from V and 8 bases from J, with 15 bases between. Filled out from reference TRBV9 and TRBJ2-1, the complete variable domain reads DSGVTQTPKHLITATGQRVTLRCSPRSGDLSVYWYQQSLDQGLQFLIQYYNGEERAKGNILERFSAQQFPDLHSELNLSSLELGDSALYFCASSGGVGGDEQFFGPGTRLTVL.